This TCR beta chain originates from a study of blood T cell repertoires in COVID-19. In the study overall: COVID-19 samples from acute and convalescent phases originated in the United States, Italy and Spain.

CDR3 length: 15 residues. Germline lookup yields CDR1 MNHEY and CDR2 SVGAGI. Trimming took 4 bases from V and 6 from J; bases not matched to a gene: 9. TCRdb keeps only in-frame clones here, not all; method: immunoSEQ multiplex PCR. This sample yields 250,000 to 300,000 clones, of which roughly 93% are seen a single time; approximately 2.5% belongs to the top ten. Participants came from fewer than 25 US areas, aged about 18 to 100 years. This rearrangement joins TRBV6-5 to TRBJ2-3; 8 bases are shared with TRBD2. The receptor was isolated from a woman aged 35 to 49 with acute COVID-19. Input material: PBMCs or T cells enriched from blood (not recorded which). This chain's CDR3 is CASSSSAGVWDTQYF. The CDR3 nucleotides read TGTGCCAGCAGTTCCTCAGCGGGAGTATGGGATACGCAGTATTTT.